This T cell receptor beta chain was identified during a study of T cells after yellow fever vaccination. Study information: Preparing low-cell-number fractions relied on SMART-Seq v4 Ultra Low Input.

This CDR3 spans 13 amino acids. The V and J ends lost 6 bases and 3 bases, in that order; junction bases with no gene match: 2. From germline, CDR1 is SQVTM and CDR2 ANQGSEA. Notes on this clonotype: Its target is unknown.

Study-level findings and limits: Reappearance after the booster was seen for most primary-vaccination clones, at around 95% CD4 and roughly 90% CD8.

For TCR, cDNA came from 5'RACE template switching, which added a universal primer site and UMIs. TCRdb re-analysed the 5' RACE reads in MiXCR, keeping a single row per CDR3 protein. The table shows about 74,000 distinct CDR3 sequences, with approximately 7.7% occurring only once. Sample: CD8+ T cells sorted from PBMCs, taken more than 4 days after the first yellow fever vaccination. The V gene is TRBV29-1, the J gene TRBJ2-2; 9 nucleotides agree with TRBD2. The sequence was collected from a man younger than 30 who received the YFV17D yellow fever vaccine. CDR3 amino acids: CSVIAGDTGELFF. CDR3 DNA sequence: TGCAGCGTGATAGCGGGGGACACCGGGGAGCTGTTTTTT.